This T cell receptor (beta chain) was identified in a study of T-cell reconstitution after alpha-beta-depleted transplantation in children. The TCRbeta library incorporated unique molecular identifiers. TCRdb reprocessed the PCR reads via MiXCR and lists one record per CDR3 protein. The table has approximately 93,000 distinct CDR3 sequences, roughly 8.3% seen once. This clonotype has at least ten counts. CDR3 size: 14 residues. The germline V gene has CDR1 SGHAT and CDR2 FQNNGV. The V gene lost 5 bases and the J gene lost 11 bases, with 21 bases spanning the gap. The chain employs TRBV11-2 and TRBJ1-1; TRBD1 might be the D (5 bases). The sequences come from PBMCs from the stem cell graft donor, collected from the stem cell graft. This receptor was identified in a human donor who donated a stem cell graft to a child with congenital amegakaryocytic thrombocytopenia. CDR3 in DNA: TGTGCCAGCAGCCGGGACGGGCCCCTACGTGAGGCTTTCTTT. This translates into CASSRDGPLREAFF.